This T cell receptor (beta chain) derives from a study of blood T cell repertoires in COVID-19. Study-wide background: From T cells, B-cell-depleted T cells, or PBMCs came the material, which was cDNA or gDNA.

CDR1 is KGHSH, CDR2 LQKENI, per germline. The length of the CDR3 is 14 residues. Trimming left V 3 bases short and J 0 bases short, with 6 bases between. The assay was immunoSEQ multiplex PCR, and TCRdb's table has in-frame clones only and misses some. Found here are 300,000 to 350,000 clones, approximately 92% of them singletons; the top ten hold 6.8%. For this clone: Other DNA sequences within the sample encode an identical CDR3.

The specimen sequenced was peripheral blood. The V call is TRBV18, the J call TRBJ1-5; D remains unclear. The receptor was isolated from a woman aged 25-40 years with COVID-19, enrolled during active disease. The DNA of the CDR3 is TGTGCCAGCTCACCCTCAGGTAGCAATCAGCCCCAGCATTTT. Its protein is CASSPSGSNQPQHF.